One sample yielded the 16 T cell receptor beta chains listed below, sequenced in a study of CD8 T cells in ankylosing spondylitis. Regarding the study as a whole: Within ankylosing spondylitis blood, a TCR beta motif made up of eight or nine highly homologous variants appeared to be characteristic.

Their target antigens are unknown. TCRdb re-derived calls from the 5' RACE reads in MiXCR, one entry per CDR3 protein. This sample carries 350,000 to 450,000 distinct CDR3 sequences, roughly a quarter of them seen once, and the ten largest clones take 0.85% to 1%. Sequencing was done on a sample of blood, either unsorted or a sorted T cell fraction (not recorded which). The receptors shown here come from a male donor with ankylosing spondylitis.

The sample holds many counts of this clonotype. The V call is TRBV5-1, the J call TRBJ2-7; perhaps D is TRBD1 or TRBD2 (5 bases each). Between the trimmed V and J ends, which lost 0 bases and 4 bases, there was a span of 11 bases. CDR3 length: 14 residues. Germline assignment: CDR1 SGHRS and CDR2 YFSETQ. DNA for the CDR3: TGCGCCAGCAGCTTGGCAGGCGAGGGGTACGAGCAGTACTTC. It specifies CASSLAGEGYEQYF.

This clonotype occurred many times. This chain links TRBV29-1 with TRBJ2-7; D remains ambiguous. Trimming stripped 1 base from V and 2 bases from J, with 3 bases between. Per germline, CDR1 SQVTM and CDR2 ANQGSEA. The CDR3 contains 11 residues. The CDR3 DNA sequence: TGCAGCGTTGAAGGGACCTACGAGCAGTACTTC. This sequence encodes CSVEGTYEQYF.

This clonotype was picked up a small number of times. This chain links TRBV5-1 with TRBJ1-1; D uncertain. V dropped 2 bases and J dropped 3 bases, with 14 bases sitting between them. Germline loops: CDR1 SGHRS, CDR2 YFSETQ. This CDR3 has 15 residues. The CDR3 sequence: CASSLSTAGDTEAFF. DNA of the CDR3: TGCGCCAGCAGCTTATCCACAGCGGGCGACACTGAAGCTTTCTTT.

This clonotype was found a few times. V usage is TRBV29-1 and J usage is TRBJ2-3; tentative D call: TRBD1 (6 bases). This CDR3 has 13 amino acids. Per germline, CDR1 SQVTM and CDR2 ANQGSEA. The V gene lost 3 bases and the J gene lost 4 bases, with 11 bases spanning the gap. The CDR3 reads CSVEDSGSDTQYF. CDR3 sequence (DNA): TGCAGCGTTGAGGACAGCGGTTCAGATACGCAGTATTTT.

The V call is TRBV6-1, the J call TRBJ1-2; TRBD1 matches 7 bases. The CDR3 is 13 amino acids. Germline V CDR1 and CDR2: MNHNS, SASEGT. Trimming removed 6 bases from V and 9 bases from J; junction bases left unmatched: 10. CDR3 residues: CASSPARQGRYTF. The CDR3 region has the DNA TGTGCCAGCAGCCCCGCCCGACAGGGTCGCTACACCTTC.

This clonotype showed up just once. The genes are TRBV19 and TRBJ2-3; perhaps TRBD2 as D (5 bases). Germline-derived CDR1 and CDR2 are LNHDA and SQIVND (reference sequence). The CDR3 is 13 amino acids. Trimming pared 5 bases from V and 2 bases from J, leaving 8 bases between. The CDR3 protein is CASSRGFTDTQYF. CDR3 DNA sequence: TGTGCCAGTAGTCGGGGATTCACAGATACGCAGTATTTT.

The CDR3 loop is CASSPRTDEQFF. Here the CDR3 DNA reads TGTGCCAGCAGTCCGCGGACCGATGAGCAGTTCTTC. The rearrangement uses TRBV7-9 and TRBJ2-1; D unclear. Germline lookup yields CDR1 SEHNR and CDR2 FQNEAQ (reference sequence). Trimming shortened V by 6 bases and J by 8 bases, and 11 bases separated the two germline ends. This CDR3 has 12 amino acids.

V gene TRBV5-1 combines with J gene TRBJ2-3; D assignment may be TRBD1 or TRBD2 (5 bases each). CDR1 is SGHRS and CDR2 is YFSETQ in the germline V gene. Trimming took off 5 bases at V and 4 bases at J, with 17 bases between the two ends. The CDR3 has 15 residues. CDR3: CASRGTATGADTQYF. CDR3 sequence (DNA): TGCGCCAGCAGGGGGACGGCAACCGGCGCAGATACGCAGTATTTT. Together with reference TRBV5-1 and TRBJ2-3, the CDR3 gives the full variable domain: KAGVTQTPRYLIKTRGQQVTLSCSPISGHRSVSWYQQTPGQGLQFLFEYFSETQRNKGNFPGRFSGRQFSNSRSEMNVSTLELGDSALYLCASRGTATGADTQYFGPGTRLTVL.

V is TRBV2 and J is TRBJ2-2; 10 bases are a match to TRBD2. Germline lookup yields CDR1 SNHLY and CDR2 FYNNEI. Trimming cost V 4 bases and J 5 bases; bases outside gene matches: 7. The CDR3 spans 16 residues. CDR3 amino acids: CASSGASGSRTGELFF. As DNA, the CDR3 is TGTGCCAGCAGTGGGGCTAGCGGGAGTCGGACCGGGGAGCTGTTTTTT.

This clonotype appeared many times. The chain employs TRBV24-1 and TRBJ2-5, with TRBD1 as a possible D gene (5 bases). V was cut by 1 base and J by 2 bases, with 7 bases left in between. This CDR3 is built from 14 residues. Germline CDR1 reads KGHDR; CDR2 reads SFDVKD. Here the CDR3 DNA reads TGTGCCACCAGTGATTTCCCAGGGCAAGAGACCCAGTACTTC. This sequence encodes CATSDFPGQETQYF.

The count of this clonotype is one. The V call is TRBV20-1, the J call TRBJ2-5; D not certain. Trimming pared 1 base from V and 2 bases from J, leaving 8 bases between. The length of the CDR3 is 13 residues. Germline V lookup: CDR1 DFQATT, CDR2 SNEGSKA (reference sequence). The CDR3 protein is CSARGRLQETQYF. For the CDR3, the DNA is TGCAGTGCTAGAGGCAGGTTACAAGAGACCCAGTACTTC.

This clonotype was observed a few times. The rearrangement links TRBV11-3 to TRBJ2-3; 9 nucleotides agree with TRBD1. Germline CDR1 SGHNT, CDR2 YENEEA. J lost 11 bases, V lost 4 bases, and 10 bases had no gene match. The CDR3 is 14 residues long. This CDR3 is CASSSNTGGVRQYF. The CDR3 nucleotides are TGTGCCAGCAGCTCCAATACAGGGGGCGTGAGGCAGTATTTT.

There are a few counts of this clonotype. The chain combines TRBV6-5 with TRBJ1-1; tentatively, D is TRBD1 (6 bases). Germline lookup yields CDR1 MNHEY and CDR2 SVGAGI. Deletions cut 2 bases from V and 2 bases from J, with 12 bases between. The CDR3 extends over 15 amino acids. The CDR3 coding sequence is TGTGCCAGCAGTTACGTGCCGGGGGCAAACACTGAAGCTTTCTTT. Encoded protein: CASSYVPGANTEAFF.

This clonotype was observed once. This rearrangement joins TRBV7-9 to TRBJ1-6; weak D call: TRBD1 (5 bases). CDR1 and CDR2 from the germline V gene are SEHNR and FQNEAQ (reference sequence). Trimming left V 2 bases short and J 6 bases short, with 14 bases between. The CDR3 contains 16 residues. The CDR3 DNA reads as TGTGCCAGCAGCTTATACGCGGGACCGGGTAATTCACCCCTCCACTTT. It is translated as CASSLYAGPGNSPLHF.

The chain is built from TRBV3-1 and TRBJ2-5; weak D call: TRBD2 (6 bases). Trimming took 1 base from V and 5 from J, leaving 14 bases between them. This CDR3 region has 15 residues. Germline CDR1 reads LGHDT; CDR2 reads YNNKEL (reference sequence). CDR3 sequence (DNA): TGTGCCAGCAGCCAAGGTGCGGAGGGTTGGGAGACCCAGTACTTC. This gives the protein CASSQGAEGWETQYF.

This clonotype was seen only a few times. The chain employs TRBV12-3 or TRBV12-4 and TRBJ1-2, with a weak D call TRBD1 (5 bases). Trimming removed 6 bases from V and 8 bases from J, with 19 bases in between. The CDR3 has 14 residues. The DNA of the CDR3 is TGTGCCAGCAGCCGAACCCCACAGGAGAAGGGCTACACCTTC. It specifies CASSRTPQEKGYTF.